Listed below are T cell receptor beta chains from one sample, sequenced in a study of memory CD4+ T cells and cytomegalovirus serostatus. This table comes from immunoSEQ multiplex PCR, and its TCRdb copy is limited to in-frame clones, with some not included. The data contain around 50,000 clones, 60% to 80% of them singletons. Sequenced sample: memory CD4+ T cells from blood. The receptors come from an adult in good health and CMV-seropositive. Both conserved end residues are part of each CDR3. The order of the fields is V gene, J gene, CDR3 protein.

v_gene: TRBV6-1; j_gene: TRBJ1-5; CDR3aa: CASSESGGGQPQHF
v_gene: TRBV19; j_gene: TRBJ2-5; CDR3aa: CASRLQETQYF
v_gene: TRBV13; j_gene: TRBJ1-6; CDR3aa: CASSFESSSYNSPLHF
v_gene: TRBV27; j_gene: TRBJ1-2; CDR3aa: CASSFSLWRGEGYGYTF
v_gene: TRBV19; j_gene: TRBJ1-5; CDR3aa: CASSMERGSNQPQHF
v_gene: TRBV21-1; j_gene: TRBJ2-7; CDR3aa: CASSKFAQTGESYEQYF
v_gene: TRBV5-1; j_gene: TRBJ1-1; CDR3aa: CASSPSPQGVNTEAFF
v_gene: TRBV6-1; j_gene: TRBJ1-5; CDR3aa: CASSEYYFLTQPQHF
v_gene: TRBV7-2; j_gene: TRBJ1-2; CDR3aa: CASSSPIGYGYTF
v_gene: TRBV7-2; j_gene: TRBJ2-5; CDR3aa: CASSLVTEETQYF
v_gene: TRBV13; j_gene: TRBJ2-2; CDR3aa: CASSSYRQGDTGELFF
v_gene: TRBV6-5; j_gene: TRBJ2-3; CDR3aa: CASSLAGGQADTQYF
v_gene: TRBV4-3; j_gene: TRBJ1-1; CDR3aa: CASSPLGVNTEAFF
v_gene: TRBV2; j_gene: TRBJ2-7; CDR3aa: CASKLAGGFYEQYF
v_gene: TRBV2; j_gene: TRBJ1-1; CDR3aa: CASRLTQVNTEAFF
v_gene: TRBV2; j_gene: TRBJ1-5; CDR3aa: CASSARTGTSQPQHF
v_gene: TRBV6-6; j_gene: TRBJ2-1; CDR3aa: CASRRDSNEQFF
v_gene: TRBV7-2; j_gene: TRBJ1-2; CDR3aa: CASSLGSGFGGYTF
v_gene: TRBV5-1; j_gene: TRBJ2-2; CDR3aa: CASSLSQGDTGELFF
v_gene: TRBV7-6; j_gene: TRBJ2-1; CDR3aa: CASSHDGAEVF
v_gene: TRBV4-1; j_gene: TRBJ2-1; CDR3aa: CASSQGHLRGVAYNEQFF
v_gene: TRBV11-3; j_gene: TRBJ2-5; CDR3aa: CASSLGTSGERETQYF
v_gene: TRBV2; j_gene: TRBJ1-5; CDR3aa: CASRSGTGEPQHF
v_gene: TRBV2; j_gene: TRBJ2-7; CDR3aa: CASSVWAGAEQYF
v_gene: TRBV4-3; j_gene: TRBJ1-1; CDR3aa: CASSQTQQGGAFF
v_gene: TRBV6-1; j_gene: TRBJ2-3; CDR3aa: CASSDRDRAESTDTQYF
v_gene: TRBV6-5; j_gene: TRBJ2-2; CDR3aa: CASRTGPTGELFF
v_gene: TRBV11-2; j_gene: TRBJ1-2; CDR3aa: CASSSTRTYGYTF
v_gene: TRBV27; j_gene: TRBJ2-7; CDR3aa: CASRPAPDYEQYF
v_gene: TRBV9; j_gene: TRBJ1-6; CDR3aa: CASSVVPGDSPLHF
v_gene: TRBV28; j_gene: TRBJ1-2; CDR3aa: CASSTYREGYTF
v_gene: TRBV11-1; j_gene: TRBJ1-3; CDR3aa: CASSSGFGSGNTIYF
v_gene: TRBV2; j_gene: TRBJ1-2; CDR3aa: CASSGQLVDGYTF
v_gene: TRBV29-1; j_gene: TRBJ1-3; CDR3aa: CSGASGSGNTIYF
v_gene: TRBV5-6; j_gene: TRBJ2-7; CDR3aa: CASSLDTGTGAEQYF
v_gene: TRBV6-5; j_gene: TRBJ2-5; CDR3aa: CASSYVAASLSETQYF
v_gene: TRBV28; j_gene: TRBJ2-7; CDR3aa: CASSLGRGDHEQYF
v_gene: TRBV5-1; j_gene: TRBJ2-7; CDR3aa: CASSSGQGPLEQYF
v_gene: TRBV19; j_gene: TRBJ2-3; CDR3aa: CASSIGGTDTQYF
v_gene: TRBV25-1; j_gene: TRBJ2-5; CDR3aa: CASSDVVRLTRRETQYF
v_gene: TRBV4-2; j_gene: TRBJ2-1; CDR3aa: CASSQDLAGSSYNEQFF
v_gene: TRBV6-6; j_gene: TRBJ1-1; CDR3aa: CASSYTGGTEAFF
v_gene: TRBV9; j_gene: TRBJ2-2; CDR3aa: CASSVGRFTNTGELFF
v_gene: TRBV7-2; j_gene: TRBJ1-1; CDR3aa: CASSLVGEDTEAFF
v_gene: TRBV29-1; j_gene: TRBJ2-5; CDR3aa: CSVRREPYQETQYF